Listed here is a single TCR beta chain. Its cognate antigen has yet to be identified. There are no base qualities to consult, and no much larger clone falls within one base. The collaborating institutions used their own protocols to collect whole blood in K2EDTA tubes. For TCRbeta analysis, collaborators shipped samples in one of three forms: frozen whole blood, isolated PBMCs, or DNA extracted from either of those sample types. The CDR3 holds 17 amino acids from the cysteine to the phenylalanine. The entry retains the CDR3 DNA only, 51 bases that are in frame from base 1. The germline V gene sets CDR1 to SNHLY and CDR2 to FYNNEI. Deletion took 1 base off V and 3 bases off J, with a span of 17 bases between the germline ends. TCRbeta CDR3 regions were amplified from genomic DNA using the immunoSEQ Assay, a bias-controlled multiplex PCR. On the authors' methods: The number of nucleated cells in each sample was estimated by amplification of reference gene primers within the assay. To quantify the absolute abundance of each unique TCRbeta CDR3 rearrangement, sequence reads were collapsed and filtered. For each sample, productive Simpson clonality was calculated by taking the square root of Simpson's diversity index across productive rearrangements. TCRdb stores this immuneACCESS table with in-frame sequences only. Part of the clones is absent; in the studies checked, under half of the shortfall reflects unresolved V genes, and no reason is known for the rest. V and J calls and clone size are those listed in that table; D and trimming were worked out from the DNA. This sample has 100,000 or so clones in its table, and about four fifths of those were observed once. Just under 2% of the sample is in the top ten clones.

The sample comes from a study of blood T cell repertoires in COVID-19 (dated by TCRdb to the early 2020s). At the level of the whole study: The collaborator samples originated in the United States, Italy and Spain and spanned the acute and convalescent phases of COVID-19. The prospective study material was composed of cDNA or gDNA derived from T cells, B-cell-depleted T cells, or PBMCs. Deeply sampled blood TCRbeta repertoires from subjects exposed to, actively infected with, or recovered from COVID-19 were included in the dataset. A freely available public database, intended as a resource for researchers studying the immune response to SARS-CoV-2, is where the repertoires were released. Samples were obtained from the ongoing ImmuneRACE study (first 160 participants) and from about 1,300 subjects provided by 6 global collaborators. The sample metadata nearly always contained a de-identified subject ID, COVID-19 status, age in years and sex. Where HLA class I and class II types were available, the types were taken from metadata supplied by the sample provider, not from assay-based typing.

Points the paper makes about the study in general: The quantity of clinical and demographic metadata differed by source and by participant and was supplied without curation.

The specimen was peripheral blood. This sequence originates from a man aged 65 to 85 with active or convalescent COVID-19. This chain joins TRBV2 to TRBJ2-3; the D gene is possibly TRBD1, with 6 bases matching. In nucleotides, the sequence is TGTGCCAGCAGTGAAGTTGCGAGGCAGGGGAAGACAGATACGCAGTATTTT. It codes for CASSEVARQGKTDTQYF.